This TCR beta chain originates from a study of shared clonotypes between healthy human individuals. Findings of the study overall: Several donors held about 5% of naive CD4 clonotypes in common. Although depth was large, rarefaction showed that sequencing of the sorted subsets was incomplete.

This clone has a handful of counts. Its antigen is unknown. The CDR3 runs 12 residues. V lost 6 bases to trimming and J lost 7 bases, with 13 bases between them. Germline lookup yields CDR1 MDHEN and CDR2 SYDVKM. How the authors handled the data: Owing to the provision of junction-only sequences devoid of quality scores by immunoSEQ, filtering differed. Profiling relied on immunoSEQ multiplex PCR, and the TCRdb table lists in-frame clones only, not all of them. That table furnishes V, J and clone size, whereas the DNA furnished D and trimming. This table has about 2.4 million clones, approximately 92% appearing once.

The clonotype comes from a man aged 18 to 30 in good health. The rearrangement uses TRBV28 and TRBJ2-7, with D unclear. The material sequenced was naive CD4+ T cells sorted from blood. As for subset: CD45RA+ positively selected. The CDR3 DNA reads TGTGCCAGCAGGCTTGTGACTGGGGAGCAGTACTTC. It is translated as CASRLVTGEQYF.